The rows below give T cell receptor beta chains drawn from one sample of a study of siplizumab effects on memory and regulatory T cells. Measured with immunoSEQ multiplex PCR; TCRdb has only the in-frame clones, and not every one. The sample holds 100,000 to 120,000 clones, more than 85% seen once. The specimen was CD4+ T cells sorted from blood. These receptors all stem from a human donor in good health. The CDR3 runs from the conserved cysteine through the conserved F or W. The D gene is left open where the match is weak. Size values are once, few and many counts, or a class for expanded clones, and some rows have none.

clone_size j_call cdr3_length v_call d_call cdr3_nt cdr3_aa
. TRBJ1-2 16 TRBV4-1 . TGCGCCAGCAGCCAAACGGGGACGGGATCCCTCTATGGCTACACCTTC CASSQTGTGSLYGYTF
. TRBJ2-5 13 TRBV7-9 . TGTGCCAGCACCATATGGGCGCAAGAGACCCAGTACTTC CASTIWAQETQYF
. TRBJ1-2 15 TRBV7-2 . TGTGCCAGCAGTCAGAGAGAGGAGGGAGGGTATGGCTACACCTTC CASSQREEGGYGYTF
. TRBJ1-5 14 TRBV15 TRBD1 TGTGCCACCAGCATTAGGACAGGTAATCAGCCCCAGCATTTT CATSIRTGNQPQHF
. TRBJ1-5 13 TRBV6-1 . TGTGCCAGCAGTGTCAGGGGTAATCAGCCCCAGCATTTT CASSVRGNQPQHF
. TRBJ2-7 14 TRBV7-2 . TGTGCCAGCAGCAGAAAGGACTGGCTCTCTGAGCAGTACTTC CASSRKDWLSEQYF
. TRBJ2-1 17 TRBV27 TRBD1 TGTGCCAGCAGTGCCGTATCACAGGGGGCTCGGGAAAATGAGCAGTTCTTC CASSAVSQGARENEQFF
once TRBJ2-7 15 TRBV7-8 TRBD1 TGTGCCAGCAGCATGCCGACAGGGGTCGCGGCCGAGCAGTACTTC CASSMPTGVAAEQYF
. TRBJ2-5 12 TRBV4-1 . TGCGCCAGCAGCCAACCTCAGGAGACCCAGTACTTC CASSQPQETQYF
. TRBJ2-3 16 TRBV6-5 TRBD1 TGTGCCAGCAGTTCGGGGGACAGGGGATTCGCAGATACGCAGTATTTT CASSSGDRGFADTQYF
. TRBJ2-7 14 TRBV6-5 . TGTGCCAGCAGTTTTAGCGGAGCGTCCTACGAGCAGTACTTC CASSFSGASYEQYF
. TRBJ1-3 14 TRBV6-1 . TGTGCCACCGAAGCCGGGGTGGGTGGAAACACCATATATTTT CATEAGVGGNTIYF
. TRBJ2-3 15 TRBV7-8 TRBD1 TGTGCCAGCAGCCTGGGACAGGACTTCACAGATACGCAGTATTTT CASSLGQDFTDTQYF
. TRBJ2-1 16 TRBV4-2 . TGTGCCAGCAGCCCCGGGCAGGGGGGGGCCCCCAATGAGCAGTTCTTC CASSPGQGGAPNEQFF
. TRBJ1-5 13 TRBV6-6 . TGTGCCAGCAGTTACGTTGGCAATCAGCCCCAGCATTTT CASSYVGNQPQHF
once TRBJ2-5 14 TRBV2 . TGTGCCAGCAGTGGAGTGTGGCCGGGGGAGACCCAGTACTTC CASSGVWPGETQYF
. TRBJ2-4 15 TRBV9 . TGTGCCAGCAGCGTAGCCGGGGCCGCCAAAAACATTCAGTACTTC CASSVAGAAKNIQYF
. TRBJ1-1 16 TRBV13 TRBD1 TGTGCCAGCAGCTCCCGTGTAAGGGGGCTGGGCACTGAAGCTTTCTTT CASSSRVRGLGTEAFF
. TRBJ2-7 15 TRBV6-1 . TGTGCCAGCAGTGAAGGGGCGTTGGGCTCCTACGAGCAGTACTTC CASSEGALGSYEQYF
once TRBJ1-1 14 TRBV2 TRBD1 TGTGCCAGCAGTGTTCAGGGGGCGAGTCCTGAAGCTTTCTTT CASSVQGASPEAFF
. TRBJ2-2 15 TRBV18 TRBD1 TGTGCCAGCTCACCAAAGACAGGGGGCACCGGGGAGCTGTTTTTT CASSPKTGGTGELFF
few TRBJ2-3 11 TRBV30 . TGTGCCTGGAGCCCCCTTTTCCTCCAGTATTTT CAWSPLFLQYF
. TRBJ1-2 13 TRBV25-1 TRBD1 TGTGCCAGCAGCCCGACAGGGACCTATGGCTACACCTTC CASSPTGTYGYTF
. TRBJ1-1 14 TRBV14 . TGTGCCAGCAGCCAGGCCAGGGGGAACACTGAAGCTTTCTTT CASSQARGNTEAFF
once TRBJ2-1 15 TRBV5-1 TRBD2 TGCGCCAGCAGCAAGGGGACTAGCGGGGAGTATGAGCAGTTCTTC CASSKGTSGEYEQFF
. TRBJ2-1 14 TRBV7-9 TRBD1 TGTGCCAGCAGCTTGGGACAGGGTTGGAATGAGCAGTTCTTC CASSLGQGWNEQFF
. TRBJ1-6 17 TRBV23-1 TRBD1 TGCGCCAGCAGTCAATCGCGGACAGGGACCTATAATTCACCCCTCCACTTT CASSQSRTGTYNSPLHF
once TRBJ2-5 14 TRBV5-5 . TGTGCCAGCAGCTTGGTTGACGCAGGGGAGACCCAGTACTTC CASSLVDAGETQYF
. TRBJ2-7 14 TRBV7-8 TRBD1 TGTGCCAGCAGCGGACCGGGACAGTCATCCGAGCAGTACTTC CASSGPGQSSEQYF
. TRBJ2-2 16 TRBV11-2 . TGTGCCAGCAGCTTACTTTTAGGGCGGACGACCGGGGAGCTGTTTTTT CASSLLLGRTTGELFF
. TRBJ2-3 14 TRBV7-6 TRBD2 TGTGCCAGCAGTGGGACTAGCGGGACGGATACGCAGTATTTT CASSGTSGTDTQYF
. TRBJ2-7 11 TRBV30 . TGTGCCTGGGGGGTTATTTACGAGCAGTACTTC CAWGVIYEQYF
. TRBJ1-4 13 TRBV6-1 . TGTGCCAGCAGTGTTGCCCGACTCGAAAAACTGTTTTTT CASSVARLEKLFF
. TRBJ1-6 18 TRBV19 . TGTGCCAGTAGTTGGGCGCGCGGTCGGAGCTCCTATAATTCACCCCTCCACTTT CASSWARGRSSYNSPLHF
. TRBJ2-3 15 TRBV7-2 TRBD2 TGTGCCAGCAGCTTTTCTAGCGGGAGGTTCGATACGCAGTATTTT CASSFSSGRFDTQYF
few TRBJ2-7 15 TRBV5-4 TRBD2 TGTGCCAGCAGTCACCGGACTAGCTTATACTACGAGCAGTACTTC CASSHRTSLYYEQYF
. TRBJ2-1 13 TRBV18 . TGTGCCAGCTCACAAGGACAGCGAAATGAGCAGTTCTTC CASSQGQRNEQFF
once TRBJ2-7 12 TRBV7-2 . TGTGCCAGCAGCCCCCAATACTACGAGCAGTACTTC CASSPQYYEQYF
. TRBJ2-5 16 TRBV7-6 TRBD2 TGTGCCAGCAGCTTAACTAGCGGGGGCGTCCAAGAGACCCAGTACTTC CASSLTSGGVQETQYF
. TRBJ2-1 15 TRBV5-1 TRBD2 TGCGCCAGCAGCTTGAGTAGCGGGGGGTACAATGAGCAGTTCTTC CASSLSSGGYNEQFF
. TRBJ2-7 14 TRBV4-1 . TGCGCCAGCAGCCCCGCAGGGAAATCCTACGAGCAGTACTTC CASSPAGKSYEQYF
. TRBJ1-3 16 TRBV18 . TGTGCCAGCTCACCTTTAAGTGCGGGGGTTGGAAACACCATATATTTT CASSPLSAGVGNTIYF
. TRBJ2-7 13 TRBV5-6 . TGTGCCAGCAGTGTCCCCGGGGCCGACGAGCAGTACTTC CASSVPGADEQYF
. TRBJ1-5 13 TRBV25-1 . TGTGCCAGCAGTGAATATACGAGTGCCGGAATGCATTTT CASSEYTSAGMHF
. TRBJ2-1 15 TRBV2 TRBD2 TGTGCCAGTGGGGGACTAGCGGGAGCTTGGAATGAGCAGTTCTTC CASGGLAGAWNEQFF
. TRBJ2-5 13 TRBV7-9 TRBD2 TGTGCCAGCAGCTTAACTAGCGTGGAGACCCAGTACTTC CASSLTSVETQYF
. TRBJ2-1 15 TRBV5-1 TRBD2 TGCGCCAGCAGCTTGGATAGCGGGGGATCCAATGAGCAGTTCTTC CASSLDSGGSNEQFF
. TRBJ2-2 13 TRBV19 . TGTGCCAGTACTCTAGGGGGGTCCGGGGAGCTGTTTTTT CASTLGGSGELFF
. TRBJ1-2 11 TRBV15 . TGTGCCACCAGCAGAGGACGGGGCTACACCTTC CATSRGRGYTF
. TRBJ2-7 16 TRBV5-4 TRBD2 TGTGCCAGCAGCTTGATGCTAGCGGGTGACGCCTACGAGCAGTACTTC CASSLMLAGDAYEQYF
. TRBJ2-1 14 TRBV4-1 TRBD2 TGCGCCAGCCAAAATCTGGCGGGAGGGCCTATGCAGTTCTTC CASQNLAGGPMQFF
few TRBJ1-2 14 TRBV4-1 . TGCGCCAGCAGCCAAGATCGGGGGCGCCGGGGCTACACCTTC CASSQDRGRRGYTF